In this sample, the clone carrying this TCR beta chain turned up a few times. The target antigen is unknown. Described time point: newly diagnosed, previously untreated cHL patient sample. Starting with thawed PBMCs, CD4+ T cells were purified by magnetic negative selection. The authors used newly diagnosed, untreated classical Hodgkin lymphoma PBMCs as comparison. The data were obtained in a study of PD-1 blockade in classical Hodgkin lymphoma. Broader study findings: Reported baseline diversity: healthy donors highest, relapsed/refractory patients lowest.

V shed 10 bases, J shed 3 bases, and the junction held 11 bases outside the gene matches. This CDR3 contains 14 residues. The germline V gene encodes CDR1 LNHDA and CDR2 SQIVND (reference sequence). Sequenced by immunoSEQ multiplex PCR; TCRdb stores in-frame clones only, minus some. The sample has 15,000 to 18,000 clones, 86% seen once. Material: CD4+ T cells from blood. The V call is TRBV19, the J call TRBJ1-2, with TRBD1 matching 7 bases. This clonotype was obtained from a human donor with classical Hodgkin lymphoma. The CDR3 sequence is CATGLRDRYYGYTF. The CDR3 DNA sequence: TGTGCCACCGGACTACGGGACAGATACTATGGCTACACCTTC.